Listed below are T cell receptor beta chains from one sample, sequenced in a study of blood T cell repertoires in COVID-19. Data came from immunoSEQ multiplex PCR; TCRdb stores just in-frame clones and leaves some out. The data contain approximately 92,000 clones, roughly 87% of them seen just once; the ten biggest clones take up 15% to 20%. Material: peripheral blood. The receptors derive from a man older than 75 with acute or convalescent COVID-19. The CDR3 runs from the conserved cysteine through the conserved F or W. The order of the fields is clone size, V gene, D gene, CDR3 length, J gene, CDR3 DNA, CDR3 protein. D genes are given only for firm matches. Clone size appears in some rows only: once, few, many, or a class for an expanded clone.

abundance: once; v_gene: TRBV4-1; d_gene: .; len: 13; j_gene: TRBJ1-1; CDR3nt: TGCGCCAGCAGCCACGAGAAGGGGACTGAAGCTTTCTTT; CDR3aa: CASSHEKGTEAFF
abundance: once; v_gene: TRBV4-1; d_gene: .; len: 16; j_gene: TRBJ2-2; CDR3nt: TGCGCCAGCAGCCCGACAGGACTAGTGAAGACCGGGGAGCTGTTTTTT; CDR3aa: CASSPTGLVKTGELFF
abundance: .; v_gene: TRBV5-1; d_gene: TRBD1; len: 15; j_gene: TRBJ2-3; CDR3nt: TGCGCCAGCAGCATAGGGACAGAGATTTCCTATACGCAGTATTTT; CDR3aa: CASSIGTEISYTQYF
abundance: .; v_gene: TRBV15; d_gene: TRBD2; len: 13; j_gene: TRBJ2-7; CDR3nt: TGTGCCACCCGGACTAGCGGAACCTACGAGCAGTACTTC; CDR3aa: CATRTSGTYEQYF
abundance: .; v_gene: TRBV30; d_gene: .; len: 12; j_gene: TRBJ1-1; CDR3nt: TGTGCCTGGAGTGTCAACAGAGCTGAAGCTTTCTTT; CDR3aa: CAWSVNRAEAFF
abundance: .; v_gene: TRBV6-2/TRBV6-3; d_gene: .; len: 17; j_gene: TRBJ1-6; CDR3nt: TGTGCCAGCAGTTACTCGGTCGGTTGGGGAGTGGATTCACCCCTCCACTTT; CDR3aa: CASSYSVGWGVDSPLHF
abundance: .; v_gene: TRBV28; d_gene: .; len: 14; j_gene: TRBJ1-1; CDR3nt: TGTGCCAGCACCCCCGGGGGAGGGAACACTGAAGCTTTCTTT; CDR3aa: CASTPGGGNTEAFF
abundance: .; v_gene: TRBV2; d_gene: .; len: 14; j_gene: TRBJ1-1; CDR3nt: TGTGCCAGCAGTATGGGGGGGCTTAACACTGAAGCTTTCTTT; CDR3aa: CASSMGGLNTEAFF
abundance: .; v_gene: TRBV5-5; d_gene: TRBD2; len: 15; j_gene: TRBJ2-7; CDR3nt: TGTGCCAGCAGCTTTAAGACTAGCGGGAGTTCCGAGCAGTACTTC; CDR3aa: CASSFKTSGSSEQYF
abundance: once; v_gene: TRBV9; d_gene: .; len: 16; j_gene: TRBJ1-6; CDR3nt: TGTGCCAGCAGCCCCCAAGGTATGGGGGGGAATTCACCCCTCCACTTT; CDR3aa: CASSPQGMGGNSPLHF
abundance: .; v_gene: TRBV12-3/TRBV12-4; d_gene: .; len: 13; j_gene: TRBJ1-1; CDR3nt: TGTGCCAGCACCCTGAGCCCCAACACTGAAGCTTTCTTT; CDR3aa: CASTLSPNTEAFF
abundance: .; v_gene: TRBV11-2; d_gene: .; len: 16; j_gene: TRBJ2-3; CDR3nt: TGTGCCAGCAGCTCAGAAACAAAACCCCCCACAGATACGCAGTATTTT; CDR3aa: CASSSETKPPTDTQYF
abundance: few; v_gene: TRBV30; d_gene: .; len: 14; j_gene: TRBJ1-6; CDR3nt: TGTGCCTGGAGTGGCCGGGAGCCTAATTCACCCCTCCACTTT; CDR3aa: CAWSGREPNSPLHF
abundance: .; v_gene: TRBV7-2; d_gene: .; len: 14; j_gene: TRBJ1-1; CDR3nt: TGTGCCAGCAGCTTACTCGGTATGAACACTGAAGCTTTCTTT; CDR3aa: CASSLLGMNTEAFF
abundance: few; v_gene: TRBV7-9; d_gene: TRBD1; len: 19; j_gene: TRBJ2-6; CDR3nt: TGTGCCAGCAGCCCACGTGGGGGACAGGGGTCGAAGTCTTCCAACGTCCTGACTTTC; CDR3aa: CASSPRGGQGSKSSNVLTF
abundance: .; v_gene: TRBV7-2; d_gene: .; len: 16; j_gene: TRBJ1-4; CDR3nt: TGTGCCAGCAGCTTAGATGGGGGCTCGGCTAATGAAAAACTGTTTTTT; CDR3aa: CASSLDGGSANEKLFF
abundance: .; v_gene: TRBV5-1; d_gene: .; len: 16; j_gene: TRBJ2-6; CDR3nt: TGCGCCAGCAGCAAGGAGGTCCCCTCTGGGGCCAACGTCCTGACTTTC; CDR3aa: CASSKEVPSGANVLTF
abundance: .; v_gene: TRBV5-5; d_gene: TRBD2; len: 17; j_gene: TRBJ2-1; CDR3nt: TGTGCCAGCAGCCAACAAACCGGGACTAGCGGGACCAATGAGCAGTTCTTC; CDR3aa: CASSQQTGTSGTNEQFF
abundance: .; v_gene: TRBV23-1; d_gene: TRBD1; len: 17; j_gene: TRBJ2-6; CDR3nt: TGCGCCAGCAGCCATGGGGACAGGGTTGCTGGGGCCAACGTCCTGACTTTC; CDR3aa: CASSHGDRVAGANVLTF
abundance: few; v_gene: TRBV19; d_gene: .; len: 15; j_gene: TRBJ1-1; CDR3nt: TGTGCCAGTACCATTAAAGAGGGGAGGTCCACTGAAGCTTTCTTT; CDR3aa: CASTIKEGRSTEAFF
abundance: once; v_gene: TRBV2; d_gene: TRBD1; len: 12; j_gene: TRBJ2-2; CDR3nt: TGTGCCAGCAGAACAGGGGGCGGGGAGCTGTTTTTT; CDR3aa: CASRTGGGELFF
abundance: once; v_gene: TRBV14; d_gene: .; len: 16; j_gene: TRBJ2-3; CDR3nt: TGTGCCAGCAGCCAAATCCAGCGGTTCCACACAGATACGCAGTATTTT; CDR3aa: CASSQIQRFHTDTQYF
abundance: .; v_gene: TRBV10-2; d_gene: TRBD2; len: 16; j_gene: TRBJ2-1; CDR3nt: TGCGCCAGCACCCCCTCGGGGGGGGCGAACTACAATGAGCAGTTCTTC; CDR3aa: CASTPSGGANYNEQFF
abundance: .; v_gene: TRBV9; d_gene: TRBD2; len: 18; j_gene: TRBJ2-2; CDR3nt: TGTGCCAGCAGCCCGACCGTAGCGGGAGGAAAGAACACCGGGGAGCTGTTTTTT; CDR3aa: CASSPTVAGGKNTGELFF
abundance: .; v_gene: TRBV5-1; d_gene: .; len: 16; j_gene: TRBJ2-5; CDR3nt: TGCGCCAGCAGCTTGGTTGGGCAGGGAGGTCAAGAGACCCAGTACTTC; CDR3aa: CASSLVGQGGQETQYF
abundance: .; v_gene: TRBV5-5; d_gene: TRBD1; len: 14; j_gene: TRBJ1-2; CDR3nt: TGTGCCAGCAGCTTGACAGGGGGTAACTATGGCTACACCTTC; CDR3aa: CASSLTGGNYGYTF